Presented here are 17 T cell receptor beta chains from one specimen sequenced in a study of cytomegalovirus exposure and HLA in healthy donors. The PCR used 60 Vbeta and 13 Jbeta primers. Profiled with immunoSEQ multiplex PCR; TCRdb holds only in-frame clones, not every one. The repertoire consists of roughly 150,000 clones, with approximately 79% occurring once and the leading ten covering under 3%. Sequenced input: PBMCs. The receptors come from a male donor in good health and CMV-seronegative.

V gene TRBV6-6 combines with J gene TRBJ1-4; D may be TRBD1 (5 bases). V was clipped by 4 bases and J by 13 bases, with 16 bases between them. Germline CDR1 MNHNY, CDR2 SVGAGI (reference sequence). This CDR3 has 13 residues. CDR3 bases: TGTGCCAGCAGTTCCACCGAGTGGGGGGGACTGTTTTTT. It specifies CASSSTEWGGLFF.

This clone was found once. V usage is TRBV12-5 and J usage is TRBJ1-2; 7 bases match TRBD1. The CDR3 consists of 14 residues. The V gene's germline CDR1 is LGHNT and CDR2 FRNRAP. Trimming at V came to 0 bases and at J to 6 bases, leaving 4 bases not matched to a gene. The CDR3 protein is CASGLVEDRHGYTF. CDR3 nucleotide sequence: TGTGCTAGTGGTTTGGTAGAGGACAGGCATGGCTACACCTTC.

This chain uses TRBV7-2 with TRBJ1-6; D is uncertain. The CDR3 covers 15 residues. Trimming cost V 5 bases and J 9 bases, with 17 bases left between them. Germline assignment: CDR1 SGHTA and CDR2 FQGNSA. DNA for the CDR3: TGTGCCAGCAGCCTTCAGACATCGGGGTTTTCACCCCTCCACTTT. It is translated as CASSLQTSGFSPLHF. Looking up the rest from reference TRBV7-2 and TRBJ1-6 gives the full variable domain: GAGVSQSPSNKVTEKGKDVELRCDPISGHTALYWYRQSLGQGLEFLIYFQGNSAPDKSGLPSDRFSAERTGGSVSTLTIQRTQQEDSAVYLCASSLQTSGFSPLHFGNGTRLTVT.

V gene TRBV30 combines with J gene TRBJ2-7; tentative D call: TRBD2 (7 bases). The CDR3 totals 14 residues. Germline V gene data show CDR1 as GTSNPN and CDR2 as SVGIG (reference sequence). The CDR3 sequence is CARSGELPGAEQYF. DNA for the CDR3: TGTGCTCGGAGCGGGGAGCTACCAGGGGCTGAGCAGTACTTC.

The chain uses TRBV12-5 and TRBJ1-2; D may be TRBD1 (6 bases). Germline CDR1 and CDR2: LGHNT and FRNRAP. Trimming removed 3 bases from V and 0 bases from J, with 11 bases in between. This CDR3 has 15 amino acids. CDR3: CASGFTTGSNYGYTF. Here the CDR3 DNA reads TGTGCTAGTGGTTTTACAACAGGGTCTAACTATGGCTACACCTTC.

A single count supports this clone. V usage is TRBV30 and J usage is TRBJ1-5, with TRBD1 as a possible D gene (6 bases). Between the trimmed V and J ends, which lost 4 bases and 1 base, there was a span of 8 bases. The CDR3 loop spans 13 amino acids. Germline values: CDR1 GTSNPN, CDR2 SVGIG (reference sequence). The CDR3, as DNA: TGTGCCTGGAACGGACAGAGCAATCAGCCCCAGCATTTT. Its protein product is CAWNGQSNQPQHF.

This clone appeared a few times. V and J are TRBV6-5 and TRBJ2-7, with TRBD1 matching over 8 bases. V lost 6 bases to trimming and J lost 0 bases; unmatched junction nucleotides: 7. Germline CDR1 MNHEY, CDR2 SVGAGI. This CDR3 comprises 15 residues. For the CDR3, the DNA is TGTGCCAGCAGACTCGGGACAGGACTCTCCTACGAGCAGTACTTC. Translated, it gives CASRLGTGLSYEQYF.

The chain uses TRBV5-4 and TRBJ1-2, with D possibly matching TRBD1 (5 bases). The germline gives CDR1 SGHNT, CDR2 YYREEE (reference sequence). This CDR3 has 14 amino acids. The ends were cut back, 4 bases at V and 4 bases at J, with 14 bases in the middle. CDR3 bases: TGTGCCAGCAGCATAAAGACAGCCTCCTATGGCTACACCTTC. Protein product: CASSIKTASYGYTF.

CDR3 in amino acids: CASTVQGSRQPQHF. CDR3 DNA sequence: TGTGCCAGCACCGTTCAGGGGAGCCGACAGCCCCAGCATTTT. This chain uses TRBV6-4 with TRBJ1-5, with a tentative D call TRBD1 (6 bases). Deletions cut 7 bases from V and 7 bases from J, with 17 bases between. Germline V gene lookup returns CDR1 MRHNA and CDR2 SNTAGT. There are 14 residues in the CDR3.

This clone occurred a few times. V and J are TRBV10-1 and TRBJ2-7; 8 bases map to TRBD2. After removal of 5 bases from V and 5 bases from J, the junction contained 14 bases not matched to a gene. The CDR3 spans 16 residues. CDR1 is WNHNN, CDR2 SYGVQD, per germline (reference sequence). The CDR3 sequence: CASSRHRGSGADEQYF. The CDR3 coding sequence is TGCGCCAGCAGTCGTCACCGGGGTAGCGGGGCCGACGAGCAGTACTTC.

This clone was detected only a few times. V and J are TRBV19 and TRBJ1-5; TRBD1 might be the D (5 bases). Germline V CDR1 and CDR2: LNHDA, SQIVND (reference sequence). The CDR3 is 15 amino acids. Trimming removed 4 bases at V and 2 bases at J, with 12 bases between. CDR3: CASSTPGSGNQPQHF. For the CDR3, the DNA is TGTGCCAGTAGTACCCCAGGGTCCGGCAATCAGCCCCAGCATTTT. The full variable domain, completed using reference TRBV19 and TRBJ1-5, is DGGITQSPKYLFRKEGQNVTLSCEQNLNHDAMYWYRQDPGQGLRLIYYSQIVNDFQKGDIAEGYSVSREKKESFPLTVTSAQKNPTAFYLCASSTPGSGNQPQHFGDGTRLSIL.

The rearrangement uses TRBV4-3 and TRBJ1-2; D is possibly TRBD1 (6 bases). The CDR3 consists of 18 residues. Germline CDR1 is LGHNA and CDR2 is YSLEER. V lost 0 bases and J lost 7, with 24 bases in between. The CDR3 coding sequence is TGCGCCAGCAGCCAAGATGGAGGAAGGGGGGGGCGCCCCGGTGGCTACACCTTC. Translated, it gives CASSQDGGRGGRPGGYTF.

The CDR3 protein is CASTRFGSGANVLTF. The CDR3, as DNA: TGTGCCAGCACCCGGTTCGGGTCTGGGGCCAACGTCCTGACTTTC. V usage is TRBV5-4 and J usage is TRBJ2-6, with D unclear. Per the germline V gene, CDR1 is SGHNT and CDR2 is YYREEE (reference sequence). This CDR3 region has 15 residues. V was trimmed by 6 bases and J by 1 base, leaving 11 bases between them.

This rearrangement joins TRBV5-1 to TRBJ2-7; 7 bases align to TRBD1. The CDR3 is 14 amino acids. Germline CDR1 reads SGHRS; CDR2 reads YFSETQ. The junction had 6 bases not matched to a gene; V was cut back by 1 base and J by 5 bases. The CDR3 is CASSLRQGDDEQYF. The CDR3, as DNA: TGCGCCAGCAGCTTGAGGCAGGGGGACGACGAGCAGTACTTC.

Only a few counts were recorded for this clone. This chain uses TRBV5-1 with TRBJ2-7; no reliable D call. The CDR3 runs 15 residues. The germline gives CDR1 SGHRS, CDR2 YFSETQ. Trimming took off 7 bases at V and 1 base at J, with 18 bases between the two ends. CDR3 sequence (DNA): TGCGCCAGCGGTGTGGATTCCCCAGGTTCCTACGAGCAGTACTTC. This gives the protein CASGVDSPGSYEQYF.

This clone was seen a handful of times. V is TRBV6-4 and J is TRBJ2-1, with TRBD2 identical over 9 bases. Germline V lookup: CDR1 MRHNA, CDR2 SNTAGT. This CDR3 spans 15 amino acids. V shed 0 bases, J shed 10 bases, and the junction held 7 bases outside the gene matches. The CDR3 DNA is TGTGCCAGCAGTGACTCGGGACTAGCCGTGGACGAGCAGTTCTTC. Translating gives CASSDSGLAVDEQFF.

This chain connects TRBV5-1 to TRBJ2-2, with 9 bases fitting TRBD1. This CDR3 region has 14 residues. The V segment lost 3 bases and the J segment 3 bases; nucleotides outside the gene matches: 0. Germline V lookup: CDR1 SGHRS, CDR2 YFSETQ. CDR3 DNA sequence: TGCGCCAGCAGCTGGACAGGGGACACCGGGGAGCTGTTTTTT. Protein: CASSWTGDTGELFF.